This TCR beta chain was obtained from a study of cytomegalovirus exposure and HLA in healthy donors. The V and J ends lost 7 bases and 2 bases respectively, with 14 bases between them. Germline V gene sequence: CDR1 ENHRY, CDR2 SYGVKD. This CDR3 is 14 amino acids long. The PCR had 60 Vbeta and 13 Jbeta primers. This table comes from immunoSEQ multiplex PCR, and its TCRdb copy is limited to in-frame clones, with some not included. The sample shows around 100,000 clones, over 75% of them seen only once. The study, taken as a whole, reports: High specificity and sensitivity for cytomegalovirus status were reported for the classifier. Confirmation in vitro established that a few CMV-associated chains were specific for CMV antigens.

About this clone: No antigen is known for it.

The sequence was obtained from a woman in her twenties or thirties in good health and CMV-seropositive. What was sequenced was PBMCs. The chain employs TRBV10-3 and TRBJ2-5; maybe TRBD1 (6 bases). DNA for the CDR3: TGTGCCATCACCGACCCGGGACAACAAGAGACCCAGTACTTC. The encoded protein is CAITDPGQQETQYF.